The clone carrying this T cell receptor (beta chain) was counted between two and nine times. Its cognate antigen is unknown. Only in-frame clones appear in the TCRdb table, and some are missing; sequencing was by immunoSEQ multiplex PCR. The sample shows around 4,700 clones, 74% of them seen only once. Germline V CDR1 and CDR2: ENHRY, SYGVKD. V lost 2 bases, J lost 0 bases, and 9 bases lay in between. The CDR3 contains 15 residues. The entry originates in a study of immune evolution from preneoplasia to lung adenocarcinoma. Study findings and constraints: Top clone share appeared to fall from AAH through AIS, MIA, adenocarcinoma.

Between about 2013 and 2018, patients underwent resection in Japan or China. The sequence was collected from a person aged 60 to 85 with lung adenocarcinoma. The sequenced material came from FFPE adjacent normal lung tissue. This chain connects TRBV10-3 to TRBJ2-3; D perhaps matches TRBD1 (5 bases). The CDR3 bases are TGTGCCATCAGTGAGCCGCAGGGTAGCACAGATACGCAGTATTTT. Protein: CAISEPQGSTDTQYF.